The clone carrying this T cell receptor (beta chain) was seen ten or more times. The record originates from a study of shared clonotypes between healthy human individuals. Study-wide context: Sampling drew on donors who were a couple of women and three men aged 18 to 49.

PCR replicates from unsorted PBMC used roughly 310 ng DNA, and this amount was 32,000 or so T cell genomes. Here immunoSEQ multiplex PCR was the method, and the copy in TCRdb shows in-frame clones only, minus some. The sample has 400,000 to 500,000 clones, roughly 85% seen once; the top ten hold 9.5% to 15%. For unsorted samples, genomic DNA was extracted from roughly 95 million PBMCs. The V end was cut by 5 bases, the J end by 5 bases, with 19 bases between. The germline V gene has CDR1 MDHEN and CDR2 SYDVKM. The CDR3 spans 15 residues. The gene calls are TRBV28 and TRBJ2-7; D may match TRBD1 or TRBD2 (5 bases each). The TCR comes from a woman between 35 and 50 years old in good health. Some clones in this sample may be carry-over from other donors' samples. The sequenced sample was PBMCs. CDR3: CASSPSGTELNEQYF. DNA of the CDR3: TGTGCCAGCAGTCCTTCCGGGACGGAGTTAAACGAGCAGTACTTC.